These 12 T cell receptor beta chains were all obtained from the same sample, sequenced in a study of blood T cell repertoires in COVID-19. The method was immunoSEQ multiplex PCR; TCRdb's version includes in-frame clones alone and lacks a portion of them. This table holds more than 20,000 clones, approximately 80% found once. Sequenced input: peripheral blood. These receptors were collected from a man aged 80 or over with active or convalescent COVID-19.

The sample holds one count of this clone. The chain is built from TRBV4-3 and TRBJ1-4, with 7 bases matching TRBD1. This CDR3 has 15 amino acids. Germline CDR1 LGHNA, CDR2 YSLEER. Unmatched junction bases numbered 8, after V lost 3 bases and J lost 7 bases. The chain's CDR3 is CASSHRTQGGEKLFF. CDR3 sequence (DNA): TGCGCCAGCAGCCACCGAACCCAGGGGGGTGAAAAACTGTTTTTT.

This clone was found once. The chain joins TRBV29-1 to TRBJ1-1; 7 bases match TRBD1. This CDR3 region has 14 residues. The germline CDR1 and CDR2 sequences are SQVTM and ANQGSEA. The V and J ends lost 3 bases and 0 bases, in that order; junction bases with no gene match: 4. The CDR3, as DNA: TGCAGCGTTGATCCGACAGGGATGAACACTGAAGCTTTCTTT. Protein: CSVDPTGMNTEAFF.

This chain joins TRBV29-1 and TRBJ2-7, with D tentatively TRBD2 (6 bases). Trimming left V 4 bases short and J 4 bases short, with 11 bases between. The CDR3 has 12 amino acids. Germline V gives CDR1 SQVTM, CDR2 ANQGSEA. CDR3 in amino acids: CSVGGRGYEQYF. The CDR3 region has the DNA TGCAGCGTTGGTGGGCGGGGATACGAGCAGTACTTC.

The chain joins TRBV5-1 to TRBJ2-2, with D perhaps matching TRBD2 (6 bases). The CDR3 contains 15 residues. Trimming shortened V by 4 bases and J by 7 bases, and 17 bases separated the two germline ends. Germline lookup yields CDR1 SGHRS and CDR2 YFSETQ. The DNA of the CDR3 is TGCGCCAGCAGCGCGGGATCTTGGGTCAGCGGGGAGCTGTTTTTT. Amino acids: CASSAGSWVSGELFF.

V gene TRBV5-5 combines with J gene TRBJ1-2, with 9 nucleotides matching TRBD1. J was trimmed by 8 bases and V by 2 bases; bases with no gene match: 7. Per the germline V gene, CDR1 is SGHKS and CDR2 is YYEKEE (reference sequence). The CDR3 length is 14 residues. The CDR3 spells CASSFRDRDVGYTF. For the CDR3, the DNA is TGTGCCAGCAGCTTTCGGGACAGGGATGTCGGCTACACCTTC.

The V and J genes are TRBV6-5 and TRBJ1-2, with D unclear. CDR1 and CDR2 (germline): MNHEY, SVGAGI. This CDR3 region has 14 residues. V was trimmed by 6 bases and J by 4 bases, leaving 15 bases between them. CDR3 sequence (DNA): TGTGCCAGCAGCCGGACGGGAGGAAGCTATGGCTACACCTTC. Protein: CASSRTGGSYGYTF.

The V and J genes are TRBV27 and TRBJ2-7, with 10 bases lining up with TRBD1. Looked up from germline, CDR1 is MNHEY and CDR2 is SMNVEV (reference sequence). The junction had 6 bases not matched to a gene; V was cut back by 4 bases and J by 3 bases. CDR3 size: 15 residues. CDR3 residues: CASSSSGTGVYEQYF. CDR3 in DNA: TGTGCCAGCAGTTCATCCGGGACAGGGGTCTACGAGCAGTACTTC.

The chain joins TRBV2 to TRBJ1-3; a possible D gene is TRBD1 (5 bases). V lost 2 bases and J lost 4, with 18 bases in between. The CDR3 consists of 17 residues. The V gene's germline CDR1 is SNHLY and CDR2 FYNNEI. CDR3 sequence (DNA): TGTGCCAGCAGTGAACTGGGGCAGGAGTCAATCGGAAACACCATATATTTT. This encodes CASSELGQESIGNTIYF.

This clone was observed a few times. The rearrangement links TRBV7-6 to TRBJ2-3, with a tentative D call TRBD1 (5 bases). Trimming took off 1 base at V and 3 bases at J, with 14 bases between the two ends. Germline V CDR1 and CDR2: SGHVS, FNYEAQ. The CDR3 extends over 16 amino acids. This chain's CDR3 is CASSLGLGRGTDTQYF. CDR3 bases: TGTGCCAGCAGCTTAGGGTTGGGTAGGGGTACAGATACGCAGTATTTT.

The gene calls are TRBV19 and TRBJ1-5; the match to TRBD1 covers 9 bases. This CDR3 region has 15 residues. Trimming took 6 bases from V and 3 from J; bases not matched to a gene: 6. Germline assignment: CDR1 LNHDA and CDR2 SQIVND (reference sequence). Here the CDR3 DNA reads TGTGCCAGTAGACTGGACAGGGGTCTCAATCAGCCCCAGCATTTT. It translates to CASRLDRGLNQPQHF.

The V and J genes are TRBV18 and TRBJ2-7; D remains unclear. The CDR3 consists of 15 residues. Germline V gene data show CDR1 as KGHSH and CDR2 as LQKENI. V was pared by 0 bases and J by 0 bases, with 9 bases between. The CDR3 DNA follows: TGTGCCAGCTCACCACCCGTTAGCCTCTCCTACGAGCAGTACTTC. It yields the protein CASSPPVSLSYEQYF.

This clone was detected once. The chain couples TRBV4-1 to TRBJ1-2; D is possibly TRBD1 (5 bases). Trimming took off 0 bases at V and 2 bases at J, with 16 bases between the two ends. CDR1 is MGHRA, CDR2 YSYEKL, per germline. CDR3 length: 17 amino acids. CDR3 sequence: CASSQDQLKAGNYGYTF. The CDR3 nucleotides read TGCGCCAGCAGCCAAGATCAGCTTAAGGCAGGGAACTATGGCTACACCTTC.